These 4 T cell receptor beta chains were all obtained from the same sample, sequenced in a study of shared clonotypes between healthy human individuals. Using immunoSEQ multiplex PCR, the repertoire was profiled, and TCRdb retains in-frame clones only, with some absent. The table records 950,000 to 1,100,000 clones, about 77% of them present only once. Sequenced: memory CD4+ T cells sorted from blood. Subset defined: CD45RA-negative fraction. The receptors stem from a man between 18 and 35 years old in good health.

V is TRBV9 and J is TRBJ2-7; a possible D gene is TRBD1 (5 bases). There are 14 residues in the CDR3. Between the trimmed V and J ends, which lost 4 bases and 9 bases, there was a span of 20 bases. The germline CDR1 and CDR2 sequences are SGDLS and YYNGEE. The CDR3 sequence: CASSSPTEVGRQYF. The CDR3 nucleotides are TGTGCCAGCAGCTCTCCCACAGAGGTGGGGCGGCAGTACTTC. Full variable domain (remainder filled in from reference TRBV9 and TRBJ2-7): DSGVTQTPKHLITATGQRVTLRCSPRSGDLSVYWYQQSLDQGLQFLIQYYNGEERAKGNILERFSAQQFPDLHSELNLSSLELGDSALYFCASSSPTEVGRQYFGPGTRLTVT.

This sequence joins TRBV6-5 and TRBJ2-7; 9 bases match TRBD2. CDR1 is MNHEY, CDR2 SVGAGI, per germline. The CDR3 is 13 amino acids. V trimming: 5 bases; J trimming: 7 bases; junction bases outside the gene matches: 6. The CDR3 loop is CASSTTLAGEQYF. In DNA form, the CDR3 reads TGTGCCAGCAGTACGACGCTAGCGGGGGAGCAGTACTTC.

V usage is TRBV5-4 and J usage is TRBJ2-2; 9 nucleotides match TRBD1. Losses at the gene ends were 7 bases for V and 0 bases for J; bases not matched to a gene: 13. CDR3 size: 18 residues. Germline V gives CDR1 SGHNT, CDR2 YYREEE (reference sequence). CDR3 amino acids: CASGGRQGGFSNTGELFF. DNA of the CDR3: TGTGCCAGCGGCGGCCGACAGGGGGGCTTTTCGAACACCGGGGAGCTGTTTTTT.

This clone showed up just a few times. The chain is built from TRBV30 and TRBJ2-2; 10 bases align to TRBD1. The CDR3 has 17 residues. Trimming took 2 bases from V and 6 from J; bases not matched to a gene: 12. CDR1 is GTSNPN, CDR2 SVGIG, per germline (reference sequence). DNA of the CDR3: TGTGCCTGGAGTAAGGACAGGGGGAGATTAGGGGCCGGGGAGCTGTTTTTT. Its protein is CAWSKDRGRLGAGELFF.